This T cell receptor (beta chain) comes out of a study of cytomegalovirus exposure and HLA in healthy donors. Study overall: The approximately 680 first-cohort repertoires and the 95 to 150 validation repertoires shared the same platform, a later analysis reported.

Per germline, CDR1 KGHSH and CDR2 LQKENI. V was trimmed by 3 bases and J by 4 bases, leaving 4 bases between them. CDR3 length: 12 amino acids. Whole-study findings and limits: The classifier reportedly diagnosed cytomegalovirus status with high sensitivity and specificity. Overall, approximately 150 TCR beta chains were annotated as cytomegalovirus-associated.

The protocol was immunoSEQ multiplex PCR, while the TCRdb copy is restricted to in-frame clones and leaves out a portion. The sample lists around 120,000 clones, 88% seen once, with about 1.8% in the top ten. Points on this clone: The antigen remains unidentified.

The rearrangement joins TRBV18 to TRBJ1-5; D is ambiguous. Sequenced sample: PBMCs. This receptor was taken from a man aged 18 to 35 in good health and CMV-seronegative. The CDR3 nucleotides read TGTGCCAGCTCACCGGAGAATCAGCCCCAGCATTTT. This codes for CASSPENQPQHF.